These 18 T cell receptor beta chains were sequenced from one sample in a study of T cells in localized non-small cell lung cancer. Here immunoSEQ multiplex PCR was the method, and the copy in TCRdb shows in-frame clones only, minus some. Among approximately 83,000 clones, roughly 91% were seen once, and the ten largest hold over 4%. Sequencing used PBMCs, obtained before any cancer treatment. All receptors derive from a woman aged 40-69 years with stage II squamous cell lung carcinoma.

CDR3: CASSSRGASSYTF. The CDR3 coding sequence is TGTGCCAGCAGCTCCAGGGGGGCAAGTAGCTACACCTTC. The chain couples TRBV5-6 to TRBJ1-2; 7 nucleotides agree with TRBD1. The CDR3 is 13 residues long. Losses at the gene ends were 3 bases for V and 9 bases for J; bases not matched to a gene: 8. Germline assignment: CDR1 SGHDT and CDR2 YYEEEE.

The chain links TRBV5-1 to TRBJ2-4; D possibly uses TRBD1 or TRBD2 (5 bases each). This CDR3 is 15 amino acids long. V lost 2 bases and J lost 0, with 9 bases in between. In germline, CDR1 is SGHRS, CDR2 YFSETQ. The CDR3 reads CASSLSGPAKNIQYF. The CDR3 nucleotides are TGCGCCAGCAGCTTATCGGGGCCAGCCAAAAACATTCAGTACTTC.

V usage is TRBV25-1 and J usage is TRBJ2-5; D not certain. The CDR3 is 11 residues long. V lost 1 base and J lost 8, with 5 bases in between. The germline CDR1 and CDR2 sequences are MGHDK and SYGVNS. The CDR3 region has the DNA TGTGCCAGCAGTGAATCAGTAACCCAGTACTTC. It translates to CASSESVTQYF.

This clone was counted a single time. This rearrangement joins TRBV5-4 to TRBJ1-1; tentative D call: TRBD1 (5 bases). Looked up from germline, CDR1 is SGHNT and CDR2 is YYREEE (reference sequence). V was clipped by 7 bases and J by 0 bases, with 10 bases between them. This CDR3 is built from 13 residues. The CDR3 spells CASGGEVNTEAFF. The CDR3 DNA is TGTGCCAGCGGGGGTGAGGTGAACACTGAAGCTTTCTTT.

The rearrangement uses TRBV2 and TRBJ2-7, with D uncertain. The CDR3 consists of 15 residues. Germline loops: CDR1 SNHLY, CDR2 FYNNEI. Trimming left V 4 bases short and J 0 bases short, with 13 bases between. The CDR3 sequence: CASSGQETYSYEQYF. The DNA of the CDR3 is TGTGCCAGCAGTGGGCAGGAGACCTACTCCTACGAGCAGTACTTC.

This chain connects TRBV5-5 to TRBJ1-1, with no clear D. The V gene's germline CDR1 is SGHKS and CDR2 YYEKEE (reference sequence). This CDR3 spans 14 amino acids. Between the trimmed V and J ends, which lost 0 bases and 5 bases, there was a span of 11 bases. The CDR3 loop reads CASSLERVRTEAFF. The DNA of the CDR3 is TGTGCCAGCAGCTTGGAGAGGGTTCGGACTGAAGCTTTCTTT.

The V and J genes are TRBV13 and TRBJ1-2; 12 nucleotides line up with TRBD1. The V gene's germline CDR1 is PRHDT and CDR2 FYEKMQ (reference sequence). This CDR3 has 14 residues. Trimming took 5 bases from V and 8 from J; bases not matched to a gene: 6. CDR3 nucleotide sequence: TGTGCCAGCAGCCGGGACAGGGGGCAGGAGGGCTACACCTTC. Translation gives CASSRDRGQEGYTF.

The CDR3 region is CASTLLLGHNTGELFF. In DNA, the CDR3 is TGTGCCAGCACCCTGCTTCTAGGACACAACACCGGGGAGCTGTTTTTT. This chain links TRBV5-4 with TRBJ2-2; TRBD1 is a possible D gene (5 bases). Germline loops: CDR1 SGHNT, CDR2 YYREEE (reference sequence). The CDR3 loop spans 16 amino acids. The ends were cut back, 6 bases at V and 2 bases at J, with 17 bases in the middle. Looking up the rest from reference TRBV5-4 and TRBJ2-2 gives the full variable domain: ETGVTQSPTHLIKTRGQQVTLRCSSQSGHNTVSWYQQALGQGPQFIFQYYREEENGRGNFPPRFSGLQFPNYSSELNVNALELDDSALYLCASTLLLGHNTGELFFGEGSRLTVL.

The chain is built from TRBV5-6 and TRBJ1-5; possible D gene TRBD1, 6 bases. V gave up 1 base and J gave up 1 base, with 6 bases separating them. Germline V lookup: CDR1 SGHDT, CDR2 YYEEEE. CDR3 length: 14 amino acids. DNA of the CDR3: TGTGCCAGCAGCTTGAGGGGGAGCAATCAGCCCCAGCATTTT. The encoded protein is CASSLRGSNQPQHF.

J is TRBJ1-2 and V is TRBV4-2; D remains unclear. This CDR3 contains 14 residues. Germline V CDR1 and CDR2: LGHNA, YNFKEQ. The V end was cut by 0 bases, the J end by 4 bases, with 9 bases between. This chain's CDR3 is CASSQDSSFYGYTF. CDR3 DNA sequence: TGTGCCAGCAGCCAAGATTCCAGCTTCTATGGCTACACCTTC.

CDR3 residues: CASSYPDSRNQPQHF. CDR3 nucleotides: TGTGCCAGCAGTTACCCGGACAGCCGTAATCAGCCCCAGCATTTT. The J gene is TRBJ1-5, the V gene TRBV6-5, with TRBD1 as a possible D gene (6 bases). CDR1 is MNHEY and CDR2 is SVGAGI in the germline V gene. The CDR3 sequence is 15 residues long. V gave up 2 bases and J gave up 4 bases, with 12 bases separating them.

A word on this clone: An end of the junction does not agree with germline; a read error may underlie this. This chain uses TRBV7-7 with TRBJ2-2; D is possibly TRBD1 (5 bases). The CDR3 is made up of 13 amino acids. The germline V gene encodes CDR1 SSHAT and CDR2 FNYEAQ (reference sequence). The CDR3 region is CASSPAGPGELFF. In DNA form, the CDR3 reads TGTGCTAGCAGCCCAGCAGGGCCCGGGGAGCTGTTTTTT.

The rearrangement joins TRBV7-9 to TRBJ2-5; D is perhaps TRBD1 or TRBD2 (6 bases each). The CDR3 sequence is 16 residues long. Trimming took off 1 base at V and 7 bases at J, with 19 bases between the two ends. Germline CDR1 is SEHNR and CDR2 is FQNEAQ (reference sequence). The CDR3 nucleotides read TGTGCCAGCAGCTTAGAGACCGTCGGGGGCGAGGGGACCCAGTACTTC. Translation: CASSLETVGGEGTQYF.

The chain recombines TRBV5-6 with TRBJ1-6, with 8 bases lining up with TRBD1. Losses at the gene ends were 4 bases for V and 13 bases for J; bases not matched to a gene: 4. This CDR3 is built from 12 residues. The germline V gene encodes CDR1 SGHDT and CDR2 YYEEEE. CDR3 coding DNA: TGTGCCAGCAGCCGACAGGGGCCCCCCCTCCACTTT. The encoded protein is CASSRQGPPLHF.

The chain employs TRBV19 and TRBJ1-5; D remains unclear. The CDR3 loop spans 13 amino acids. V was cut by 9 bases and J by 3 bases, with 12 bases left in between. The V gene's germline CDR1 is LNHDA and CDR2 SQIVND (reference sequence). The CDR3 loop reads CASMNGINQPQHF. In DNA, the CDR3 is TGTGCCAGCATGAACGGGATCAATCAGCCCCAGCATTTT. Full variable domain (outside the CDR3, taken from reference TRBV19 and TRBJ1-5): DGGITQSPKYLFRKEGQNVTLSCEQNLNHDAMYWYRQDPGQGLRLIYYSQIVNDFQKGDIAEGYSVSREKKESFPLTVTSAQKNPTAFYLCASMNGINQPQHFGDGTRLSIL.

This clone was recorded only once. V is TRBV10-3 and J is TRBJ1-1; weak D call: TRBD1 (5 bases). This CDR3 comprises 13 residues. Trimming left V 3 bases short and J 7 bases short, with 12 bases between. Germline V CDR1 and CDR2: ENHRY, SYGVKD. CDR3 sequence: CAISDPRQLEAFF. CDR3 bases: TGTGCCATCAGTGATCCACGACAGCTTGAAGCTTTCTTT.

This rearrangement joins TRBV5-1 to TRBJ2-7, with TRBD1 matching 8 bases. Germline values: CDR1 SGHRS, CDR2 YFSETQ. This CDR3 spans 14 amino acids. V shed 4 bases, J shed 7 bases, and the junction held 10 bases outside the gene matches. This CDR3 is CASSPEGTGREQYF. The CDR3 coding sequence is TGCGCCAGCAGCCCAGAAGGGACAGGTCGGGAGCAGTACTTC.

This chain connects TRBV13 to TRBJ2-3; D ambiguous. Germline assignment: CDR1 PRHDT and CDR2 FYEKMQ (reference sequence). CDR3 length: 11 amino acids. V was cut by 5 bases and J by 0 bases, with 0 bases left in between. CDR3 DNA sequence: TGTGCCAGCAGCAGCACAGATACGCAGTATTTT. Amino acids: CASSSTDTQYF.